A selection of T cell receptor beta chains follows, all from one sample in a study of spatial heterogeneity in lung cancer. TCRdb ran MiXCR on the 5' RACE reads and lists one entry per CDR3 protein. The table has some 23,000 distinct CDR3 sequences, roughly 9% seen once. The material sequenced was lung tumor tissue, taken at surgery. The source of these receptors is a male donor with early-stage non-small cell lung cancer. CDR3s include the opening cysteine and the closing phenylalanine or tryptophan. D genes are given only for firm matches. The size field is filled for only some rows; it gives once, few, many or a size class.

V gene,clone size,CDR3 length,J gene,D gene,CDR3 DNA,CDR3 protein
TRBV29-1,many,14,TRBJ1-5,NA,TGCAGCGTCGCAACAGGGAGTGGGAGTCAGCCCCAGCATTTT,CSVATGSGSQPQHF
TRBV7-9,many,18,TRBJ2-4,TRBD2,TGTGCCAGCAGCTCCATCCTCGGGGGGGCGAGAGCCAAAAACATTCAGTACTTC,CASSSILGGARAKNIQYF
TRBV11-3,many,15,TRBJ2-1,TRBD2,TGTGCCAGCAGCCACGGACTAGCGGGGGGGAATGAGCAGTTCTTC,CASSHGLAGGNEQFF
TRBV28,many,15,TRBJ2-7,TRBD1,TGTGCCAGCAGTTTATTAGGGACAGGACTCTACGAGCAGTACTTC,CASSLLGTGLYEQYF
TRBV19,NA,16,TRBJ2-1,TRBD2,TGTGCCAGTAGTATAGTGATGGCGGGGGGGCCTAATGAGCAGTTCTTC,CASSIVMAGGPNEQFF
TRBV20-1,many,10,TRBJ2-1,NA,TGCAGTGCTAGAGAGAGACGCCAGATCTTC,CSARERRQIF
TRBV27,few,15,TRBJ2-7,NA,TGTGCCAGCAGTTTAATTTTGGGGGCCCCCTACGAGCAGTACTTC,CASSLILGAPYEQYF
TRBV20-1,NA,18,TRBJ2-7,NA,TGCAGTGCTAGAGATTCCTCTTCGCGAGTCCTTGACTCCTACGAGCAGTACTTC,CSARDSSSRVLDSYEQYF
TRBV4-2,many,18,TRBJ2-1,NA,TGTGCCAGCAGCCAAGATGTTGGGGGGCTCGGTGGTCGCAATGAGCAGTTCTTC,CASSQDVGGLGGRNEQFF
TRBV6-5,many,14,TRBJ1-1,NA,TGTGCCAGCAGTTACTCGATAACAAGGCCTGAAGCTTTCTTT,CASSYSITRPEAFF
TRBV7-2,many,15,TRBJ2-5,TRBD2,TGTGCCAGCAGCCCCTCTAGCGCGGGGGAGAAGACCCAGTACTTC,CASSPSSAGEKTQYF
TRBV7-2,many,14,TRBJ2-3,TRBD2,TGTGCCAGCAGCCCCAGGACTAGCCTGAATACGCAGTATTTT,CASSPRTSLNTQYF
TRBV24-1,many,16,TRBJ2-1,TRBD2,TGTGCCACCAGTGACTTAGCGGGAGGTCGGTACAATGAGCAGTTCTTC,CATSDLAGGRYNEQFF
TRBV7-3,NA,13,TRBJ1-6,NA,TGTGCCAGCAGCTTAAGTCCGAATTCACCCCTCCACTTT,CASSLSPNSPLHF
TRBV4-3,many,16,TRBJ2-4,NA,TGCGCCAGCAGCCAAGCCGGCAGGGGAACGGGAAACATTCAGTACTTC,CASSQAGRGTGNIQYF
TRBV5-4,many,14,TRBJ2-1,NA,TGTGCCAGCCAGAGGGGGGGCGCTTACAATGAGCAGTTCTTC,CASQRGGAYNEQFF
TRBV21-1,NA,13,TRBJ1-6,NA,TGTGCCAGCAGCAGAAATACGGGGGTGTCCCTCCACTTT,CASSRNTGVSLHF
TRBV29-1,many,12,TRBJ2-7,NA,TGCAGCGTTGGTGCAGCCCCCTACGAGCAGTACTTC,CSVGAAPYEQYF
TRBV7-8,NA,15,TRBJ2-1,NA,TGTGCCAGCAGCTCAACTCACGCCTCCTACAATGAGCAGTTCTTC,CASSSTHASYNEQFF
TRBV7-2,many,14,TRBJ1-6,NA,TGTGCCAGCAGCTTAGCCCAAGGGCGCCGACCCCTCCACTTT,CASSLAQGRRPLHF
TRBV21-1,many,15,TRBJ1-3,NA,TGTGCCTCTTTACTACTCGGGACTGTTGGAAACACCATATATTTT,CASLLLGTVGNTIYF
TRBV7-2,NA,18,TRBJ1-6,NA,TGTGCCAGCAGCTTCGCCCTGAGCAGGCGGACGGGTAATTCACCCCTCCACTTT,CASSFALSRRTGNSPLHF
TRBV10-3,many,13,TRBJ1-2,NA,TGTGCCACCTGGACAGTGGGAGGCTATGGCTACACCTTC,CATWTVGGYGYTF
TRBV7-6,few,13,TRBJ2-2,NA,TGTGCCAGCAGCTTACGACAGGCCGGGGAGCTGTTTTTT,CASSLRQAGELFF
TRBV11-2,many,18,TRBJ2-2,NA,TGTGCCAGCAGCTTAGATTTAATTACGCAGGGCTTAGGCGGGGAGCTGTTTTTT,CASSLDLITQGLGGELFF
TRBV7-9,many,13,TRBJ2-7,TRBD1,TGTGCCAGCAGACCCCGGGACAGGTACGAGCAGTACTTC,CASRPRDRYEQYF
TRBV6-2/TRBV6-3,NA,12,TRBJ2-7,NA,TGTGCCAGCAGTTACTCCGGCGGAGAGCAGTACTTC,CASSYSGGEQYF
TRBV5-6,NA,16,TRBJ2-5,TRBD1,TGTGCCAGCAGCTTGATGGGACAGAGCATCCAAGAGACCCAGTACTTC,CASSLMGQSIQETQYF
TRBV6-2/TRBV6-3,NA,16,TRBJ2-6,NA,TGTGCCAGCAGTTCTTACAGGGACTCTGGGGCCAACGTCCTGACTTTC,CASSSYRDSGANVLTF
TRBV11-3,few,17,TRBJ2-3,NA,TGTGCCAGCAGCTTAGGTGGAGGGGGAGAGGGCACAGATACGCAGTATTTT,CASSLGGGGEGTDTQYF
TRBV12-3/TRBV12-4,many,12,TRBJ2-5,NA,TGTGCCAGCACCAGGGACACGGGGGCCCAGTACTTC,CASTRDTGAQYF
TRBV20-1,many,13,TRBJ1-6,NA,TGCAGTGCTAGGGGGGACGGTTATTCACCCCTCCACTTT,CSARGDGYSPLHF
TRBV15,many,15,TRBJ2-4,NA,TGTGCCACCAGCAGTCTTCAGGGGGCCAAAAACATTCAGTACTTC,CATSSLQGAKNIQYF
TRBV4-1,many,14,TRBJ2-3,NA,TGCGCCAGCGCCCTGGGCGGCTTCACAGATACGCAGTATTTT,CASALGGFTDTQYF
TRBV28,NA,11,TRBJ2-7,NA,TGTGCCAGCAGTTCGAGGTCCGAGCAGTACTTC,CASSSRSEQYF
TRBV27,once,17,TRBJ2-2,TRBD2,TGTGCCAGCAGAACGGGACTAGCGGGAACGAACACCGGGGAGCTGTTTTTT,CASRTGLAGTNTGELFF
TRBV5-1,NA,15,TRBJ2-1,NA,TGCGCCAGCAGCTTCCAGGGCGAGTATGGCAATGAGCAGTTCTTC,CASSFQGEYGNEQFF
TRBV20-1,many,12,TRBJ2-7,NA,TGCAGTGCCCGTACAGGGATCTACGAGCAGTACTTC,CSARTGIYEQYF
TRBV6-5,NA,16,TRBJ2-2,TRBD2,TGTGCCAGCAGCCACGGACTAGCGGGAGATCTCGGGGAGCTGTTTTTT,CASSHGLAGDLGELFF
TRBV9,many,14,TRBJ2-3,NA,TGTGCCAGCAGCGAGAGTCCCAGAGCAGATACGCAGTATTTT,CASSESPRADTQYF
TRBV29-1,NA,12,TRBJ1-2,NA,TGCAGGGTGGGACATTCGGCGGGCGGCTACACCTTC,CRVGHSAGGYTF
TRBV28,many,18,TRBJ1-2,NA,TGTGCCAGCAGTTTAGGCTGGAGAGGGTCGGCACTGGACTATGGCTACACCTTC,CASSLGWRGSALDYGYTF
TRBV12-3/TRBV12-4,many,14,TRBJ2-7,NA,TGTGCCAGCAGTCCCAGGGACGGATCCTACGAGCAGTACTTC,CASSPRDGSYEQYF
TRBV29-1,many,12,TRBJ2-3,TRBD2,TGCAGCCTGAGCGGGGAAGCAGATACGCAGTATTTT,CSLSGEADTQYF
TRBV24-1,NA,17,TRBJ2-3,TRBD1,TGTGCCACCAGTGAGCCAGCAGGGGGTGGTAGCACAGATACGCAGTATTTT,CATSEPAGGGSTDTQYF
TRBV18,NA,13,TRBJ2-7,NA,TGTGCCAGCTCACCACCGAGTTCCAACGAGCAGTACTTC,CASSPPSSNEQYF
TRBV6-1,few,15,TRBJ1-5,NA,TGTGCCAGCAGTGAAGGGAGTTATAGCAATCAGCCCCAGCATTTT,CASSEGSYSNQPQHF
TRBV11-2,NA,18,TRBJ1-6,NA,TGTGCCAGCAGCCGTAGATCCGGGGGCAGCTCCTATAATTCACCCCTCCACTTT,CASSRRSGGSSYNSPLHF
TRBV12-3/TRBV12-4,many,14,TRBJ1-3,NA,TGTGCCAGCAGTTTTGGGGGATCTAGGGGCACCATATATTTT,CASSFGGSRGTIYF
TRBV10-2,few,14,TRBJ1-1,NA,TGCGCCAGCAGTGCTTACGGGCCCAACACTGAAGCTTTCTTT,CASSAYGPNTEAFF
TRBV29-1,many,13,TRBJ2-2,NA,TGCAGCGGGAGGACGGCGAGCACCGGGGAGCTGTTTTTT,CSGRTASTGELFF
TRBV28,many,11,TRBJ1-1,NA,TGTGCCAGCAACAGGGACACTGAAGCTTTCTTT,CASNRDTEAFF
TRBV4-2,many,15,TRBJ1-4,NA,TGTGCCAGCAGCCAAGGGGCCGACCGGTGGGAAAAACTGTTTTTT,CASSQGADRWEKLFF
TRBV7-2,many,13,TRBJ1-5,NA,TGTGCCAGCAGCTTAGGAGGGGATCAGCCCCAGCATTTT,CASSLGGDQPQHF
TRBV28,many,13,TRBJ1-6,NA,TGTGCCAGCAGACCCGACGGAAATTCACCCCTCCACTTT,CASRPDGNSPLHF
TRBV11-2,NA,13,TRBJ2-2,NA,TGTGCCAGCAGCTCGGATTACACCGGGGAGCTGTTTTTT,CASSSDYTGELFF
TRBV10-3,few,16,TRBJ2-1,NA,TGTGCCATCAGTGAGTCCCTAGCGAACTCCTACAATGAGCAGTTCTTC,CAISESLANSYNEQFF
TRBV5-6,few,19,TRBJ2-1,NA,TGTGCCAGCAGCTTCCCCAGGGGCATTCTAGCGATCGTGGACAATGAGCAGTTCTTC,CASSFPRGILAIVDNEQFF
TRBV7-6,NA,16,TRBJ2-1,NA,TGTGCCAGCAGCTTACTTGCAGGGGCGAACAACAATGAGCAGTTCTTC,CASSLLAGANNNEQFF